Listed below are T cell receptor beta chains from one sample, sequenced in a study of early T cells in non-severe SARS-CoV-2 infection. TCRdb reprocessed the 5' RACE reads via MiXCR and lists one record per CDR3 protein. This sample has 85,000 to 90,000 distinct CDR3 sequences, with roughly 15% found just once. The specimen sequenced was whole blood. Receptors originate from an adult who was a healthcare worker with PCR-confirmed SARS-CoV-2 infection or an uninfected control (not recorded which). CDR3s include the opening cysteine and the closing phenylalanine or tryptophan. A D gene is named only where the DNA matches it firmly. Clone size is not always given. Where it is, it says once, few, many or a class for expanded clones.

J	D	V	size	CDR3	DNA
TRBJ1-2	TRBD1	TRBV4-1	-	CASSQGGQGFYGYTF	TGCGCCAGCAGCCAAGGCGGACAGGGGTTCTATGGCTACACCTTC
TRBJ2-3	-	TRBV29-1	-	CSVYGSDTQYF	TGCAGCGTTTACGGTTCAGATACGCAGTATTTT
TRBJ1-1	TRBD1	TRBV20-1	few	CSASGDRKTEAFF	TGCAGTGCTAGCGGGGACAGGAAAACTGAAGCTTTCTTT
TRBJ1-5	TRBD1	TRBV2	-	CASSPTGAGGNQPQHF	TGTGCCAGCAGTCCGACAGGGGCCGGGGGCAATCAGCCCCAGCATTTT
TRBJ2-5	TRBD1	TRBV7-8	few	CASSLGQGQETQYF	TGTGCCAGCAGCTTAGGACAGGGGCAAGAGACCCAGTACTTC
TRBJ2-3	TRBD1	TRBV11-1	few	CASSRWGQGATDTQYF	TGTGCCAGCAGCCGGTGGGGACAGGGGGCAACAGATACGCAGTATTTT
TRBJ1-1	-	TRBV6-6	few	CASNETPNTEAFF	TGTGCCAGCAACGAAACCCCTAACACTGAAGCTTTCTTT
TRBJ1-3	-	TRBV29-1	-	CSVARDGNTIYF	TGCAGCGTTGCACGGGATGGAAACACCATATATTTT
TRBJ1-4	-	TRBV4-1	-	CASSQFTFNEKLFF	TGCGCCAGCAGCCAATTCACTTTTAATGAAAAACTGTTTTTT
TRBJ1-1	TRBD1	TRBV7-8	-	CASSQGQAEAFF	TGTGCCAGCAGCCAGGGACAGGCTGAAGCTTTCTTT
TRBJ2-3	TRBD2	TRBV6-5	few	CASSSGVGTDTQYF	TGTGCCAGCTCTAGCGGGGTCGGCACAGATACGCAGTATTTT
TRBJ2-3	TRBD2	TRBV7-9	-	CASSLARTSGGTSSTDTQYF	TGTGCCAGCAGCTTAGCCCGAACTAGCGGGGGGACGTCTAGCACAGATACGCAGTATTTT
TRBJ2-5	TRBD1	TRBV5-1	-	CASSSLRDRKETQYF	TGCGCCAGCAGCTCGCTCCGGGACAGAAAAGAGACCCAGTACTTC
TRBJ2-1	TRBD1	TRBV19	many	CASSRQGSSYNEQFF	TGTGCCAGTAGCCGACAGGGGAGCTCCTACAATGAGCAGTTCTTC
TRBJ2-1	-	TRBV14	few	CASSQPRGDSYNEQFF	TGTGCCAGCAGCCAGCCCAGGGGCGACTCCTACAATGAGCAGTTCTTC
TRBJ1-2	-	TRBV7-9	-	CASSLAEFTYGYTF	TGTGCCAGCAGCTTGGCTGAGTTTACCTATGGCTACACCTTC
TRBJ2-3	-	TRBV5-1	-	CASSPDGGPTDTQYF	TGCGCCAGCAGCCCCGATGGGGGGCCCACAGATACGCAGTATTTT
TRBJ2-3	-	TRBV11-2	-	CASSLSPGTDTQYF	TGTGCCAGCAGCTTGTCGCCAGGCACAGATACGCAGTATTTT
TRBJ2-1	-	TRBV18	-	CASSPPGQGPYNEQFF	TGTGCCAGCTCACCACCGGGCCAGGGACCCTACAATGAGCAGTTCTTC
TRBJ2-6	-	TRBV24-1	few	CATQDPGANVLTF	TGTGCCACCCAGGACCCTGGGGCCAACGTCCTGACTTTC
TRBJ2-4	-	TRBV21-1	-	CASSESRDIFQAKNIQYF	TGTGCCAGCAGTGAGTCCCGGGACATTTTCCAAGCCAAAAACATTCAGTACTTC
TRBJ2-2	-	TRBV6-2/TRBV6-3	few	CASSQGSGTGELFF	TGTGCCAGCAGCCAGGGGTCGGGGACCGGGGAGCTGTTTTTT
TRBJ1-2	-	TRBV12-3/TRBV12-4	-	CASSDRFYGYTF	TGTGCCAGCAGCGACAGGTTCTATGGCTACACCTTC
TRBJ2-3	-	TRBV19	many	CASSQRGSTDTQYF	TGTGCCAGTAGTCAGAGGGGGAGCACAGATACGCAGTATTTT
TRBJ2-5	TRBD2	TRBV10-2	-	CASSEGLAWETQYF	TGCGCCAGCAGTGAGGGACTAGCGTGGGAGACCCAGTACTTC
TRBJ2-5	-	TRBV20-1	few	CSARPSGRIQETQYF	TGCAGTGCTAGACCCTCGGGACGTATCCAAGAGACCCAGTACTTC